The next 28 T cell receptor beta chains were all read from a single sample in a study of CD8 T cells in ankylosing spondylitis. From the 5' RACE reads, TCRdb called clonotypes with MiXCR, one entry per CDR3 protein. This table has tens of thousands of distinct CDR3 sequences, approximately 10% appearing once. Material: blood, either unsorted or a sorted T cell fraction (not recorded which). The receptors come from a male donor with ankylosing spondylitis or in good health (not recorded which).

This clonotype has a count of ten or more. The CDR3 DNA reads as TGTGCCAGCAGTTACTCGGAGGTTAGCGGGTACCGCACAGATACGCAGTATTTT. The encoded protein is CASSYSEVSGYRTDTQYF. V and J are TRBV6-5 and TRBJ2-3; 7 nucleotides match TRBD2. V was clipped by 0 bases and J by 1 base; unmatched bases: 10. Germline CDR1 and CDR2: MNHEY and SVGAGI. The CDR3 consists of 18 residues.

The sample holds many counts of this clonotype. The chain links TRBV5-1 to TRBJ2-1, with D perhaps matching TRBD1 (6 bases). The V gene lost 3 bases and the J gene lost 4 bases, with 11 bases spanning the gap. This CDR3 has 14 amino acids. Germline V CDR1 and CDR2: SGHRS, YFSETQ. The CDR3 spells CASSSDRGYNEQFF. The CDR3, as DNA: TGCGCCAGCAGCTCGGACAGAGGATACAATGAGCAGTTCTTC. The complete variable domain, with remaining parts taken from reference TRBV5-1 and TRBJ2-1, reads KAGVTQTPRYLIKTRGQQVTLSCSPISGHRSVSWYQQTPGQGLQFLFEYFSETQRNKGNFPGRFSGRQFSNSRSEMNVSTLELGDSALYLCASSSDRGYNEQFFGPGTRLTVL.

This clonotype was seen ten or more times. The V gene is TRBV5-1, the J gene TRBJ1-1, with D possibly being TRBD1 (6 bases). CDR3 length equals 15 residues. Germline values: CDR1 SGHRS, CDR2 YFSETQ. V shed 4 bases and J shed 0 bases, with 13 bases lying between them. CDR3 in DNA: TGCGCCAGCAGCGAACTAACAGGGTTGAACACTGAAGCTTTCTTT. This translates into CASSELTGLNTEAFF.

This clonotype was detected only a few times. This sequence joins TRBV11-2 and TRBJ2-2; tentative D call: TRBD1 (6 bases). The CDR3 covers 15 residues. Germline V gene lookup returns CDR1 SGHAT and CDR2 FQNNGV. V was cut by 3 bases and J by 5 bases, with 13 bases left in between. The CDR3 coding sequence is TGTGCCAGCAGCTTGTCGGACAGCCGTACCGGGGAGCTGTTTTTT. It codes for CASSLSDSRTGELFF.

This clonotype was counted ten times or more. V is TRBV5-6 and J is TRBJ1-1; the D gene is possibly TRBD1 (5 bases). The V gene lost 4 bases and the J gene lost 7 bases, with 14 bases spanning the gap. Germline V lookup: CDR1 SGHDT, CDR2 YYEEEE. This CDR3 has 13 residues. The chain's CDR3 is CASSHGGAGEAFF. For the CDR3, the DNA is TGTGCCAGCAGCCACGGGGGAGCTGGTGAAGCTTTCTTT.

CDR3 in amino acids: CASSFVDEQFF. CDR3 in DNA: TGTGCCAGCAGTTTTGTGGATGAGCAGTTCTTC. The rearrangement joins TRBV12-3 or TRBV12-4 to TRBJ2-1, with no clear D. The CDR3 is 11 residues long. Trimming left V 3 bases short and J 8 bases short, with 5 bases between.

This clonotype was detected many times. This CDR3 reads CASSTRLAGDNEQFF. The CDR3, as DNA: TGCGCCAGCAGCACCAGACTAGCGGGGGATAATGAGCAGTTCTTC. The V gene is TRBV5-1, the J gene TRBJ2-1; TRBD2 aligns across 12 bases. Unmatched junction bases numbered 6, after V lost 4 bases and J lost 7 bases. Germline values: CDR1 SGHRS, CDR2 YFSETQ. This CDR3 is built from 15 residues.

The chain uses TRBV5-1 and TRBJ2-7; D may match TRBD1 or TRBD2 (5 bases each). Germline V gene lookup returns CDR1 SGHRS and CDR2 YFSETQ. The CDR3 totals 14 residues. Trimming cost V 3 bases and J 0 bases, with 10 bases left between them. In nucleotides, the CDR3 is TGCGCCAGCAGCTCGGGACCAAGCTCCTACGAGCAGTACTTC. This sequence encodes CASSSGPSSYEQYF. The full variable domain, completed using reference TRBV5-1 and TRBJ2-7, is KAGVTQTPRYLIKTRGQQVTLSCSPISGHRSVSWYQQTPGQGLQFLFEYFSETQRNKGNFPGRFSGRQFSNSRSEMNVSTLELGDSALYLCASSSGPSSYEQYFGPGTRLTVT.

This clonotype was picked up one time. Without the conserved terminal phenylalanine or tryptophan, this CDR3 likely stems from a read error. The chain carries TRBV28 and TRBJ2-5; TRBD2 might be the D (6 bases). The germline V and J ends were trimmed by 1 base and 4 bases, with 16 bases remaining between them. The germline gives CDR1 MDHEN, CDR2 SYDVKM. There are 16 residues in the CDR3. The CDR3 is CASSLSGGGGSETQYS. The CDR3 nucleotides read TGTGCCAGCAGTTTATCTGGGGGAGGTGGATCAGAGACCCAGTACTCC.

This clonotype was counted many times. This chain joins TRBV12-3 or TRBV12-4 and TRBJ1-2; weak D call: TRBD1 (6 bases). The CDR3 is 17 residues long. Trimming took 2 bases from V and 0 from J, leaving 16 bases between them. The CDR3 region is CASSLSGARSSNYGYTF. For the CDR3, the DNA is TGTGCCAGCAGTTTATCGGGGGCGCGATCGTCTAACTATGGCTACACCTTC.

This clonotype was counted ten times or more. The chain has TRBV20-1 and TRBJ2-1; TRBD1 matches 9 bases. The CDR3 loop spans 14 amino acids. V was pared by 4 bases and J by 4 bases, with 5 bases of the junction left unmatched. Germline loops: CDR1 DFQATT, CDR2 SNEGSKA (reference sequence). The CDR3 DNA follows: TGCAGTGCTATTCCGGGACAGGGTTACAATGAGCAGTTCTTC. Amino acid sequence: CSAIPGQGYNEQFF.

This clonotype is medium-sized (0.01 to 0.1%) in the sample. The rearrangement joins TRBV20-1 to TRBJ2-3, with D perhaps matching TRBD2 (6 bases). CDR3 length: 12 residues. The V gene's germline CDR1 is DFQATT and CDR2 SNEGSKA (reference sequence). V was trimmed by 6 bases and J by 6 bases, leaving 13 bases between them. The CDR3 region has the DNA TGCAGTGCGCTGACTAGACGTGATACGCAGTATTTT. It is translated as CSALTRRDTQYF.

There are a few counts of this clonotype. The CDR3 sequence is CASSVAGGYLTSTDTQYF. DNA of the CDR3: TGTGCCAGCAGTGTGGCGGGGGGCTACCTCACCAGCACAGATACGCAGTATTTT. This chain joins TRBV6-1 and TRBJ2-3; 8 bases map to TRBD2. In germline, CDR1 is MNHNS, CDR2 SASEGT. This CDR3 has 18 residues. V gave up 4 bases and J gave up 0 bases; unmatched junction bases: 12.

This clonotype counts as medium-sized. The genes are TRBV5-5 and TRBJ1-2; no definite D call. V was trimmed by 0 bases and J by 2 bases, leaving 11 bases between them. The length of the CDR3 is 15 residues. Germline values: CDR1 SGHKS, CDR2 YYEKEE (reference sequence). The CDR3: CASSLAPDGNYGYTF. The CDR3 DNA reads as TGTGCCAGCAGCTTGGCGCCGGACGGGAACTATGGCTACACCTTC. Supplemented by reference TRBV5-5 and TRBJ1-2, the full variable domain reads DAGVTQSPTHLIKTRGQQVTLRCSPISGHKSVSWYQQVLGQGPQFIFQYYEKEERGRGNFPDRFSARQFPNYSSELNVNALLLGDSALYLCASSLAPDGNYGYTFGSGTRLTVV.

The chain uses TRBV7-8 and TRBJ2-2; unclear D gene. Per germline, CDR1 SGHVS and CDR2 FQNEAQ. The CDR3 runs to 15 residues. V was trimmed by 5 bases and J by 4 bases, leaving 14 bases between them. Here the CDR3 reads CASSPRSEVTGELFF. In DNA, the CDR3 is TGTGCCAGCAGCCCTCGGAGCGAGGTCACCGGGGAGCTGTTTTTT.

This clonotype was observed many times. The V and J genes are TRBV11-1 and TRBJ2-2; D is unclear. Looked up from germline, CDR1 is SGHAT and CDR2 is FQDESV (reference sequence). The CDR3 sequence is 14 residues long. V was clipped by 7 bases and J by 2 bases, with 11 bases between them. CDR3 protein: CASTPSGNTGELFF. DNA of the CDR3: TGTGCCAGCACCCCCTCGGGTAACACCGGGGAGCTGTTTTTT. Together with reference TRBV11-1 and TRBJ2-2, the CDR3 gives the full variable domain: EAEVAQSPRYKITEKSQAVAFWCDPISGHATLYWYRQILGQGPELLVQFQDESVVDDSQLPKDRFSAERLKGVDSTLKIQPAELGDSAMYLCASTPSGNTGELFFGEGSRLTVL.

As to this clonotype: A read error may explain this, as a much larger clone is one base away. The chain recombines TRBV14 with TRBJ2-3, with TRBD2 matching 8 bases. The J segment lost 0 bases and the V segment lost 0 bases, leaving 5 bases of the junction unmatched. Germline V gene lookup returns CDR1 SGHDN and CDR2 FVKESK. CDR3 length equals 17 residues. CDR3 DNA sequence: TGTGCCAGCAGCCAAGAACTAGCGGAGACTAGCACAGATACGCAGTATTTT. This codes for CASSQELAETSTDTQYF.

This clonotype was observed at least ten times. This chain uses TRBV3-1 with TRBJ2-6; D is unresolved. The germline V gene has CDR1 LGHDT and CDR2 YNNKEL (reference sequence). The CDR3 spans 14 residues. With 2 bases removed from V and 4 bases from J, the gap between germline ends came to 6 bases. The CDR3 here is CASSQSAGANVLTF. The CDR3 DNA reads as TGTGCCAGCAGCCAATCTGCGGGGGCCAACGTCCTGACTTTC.

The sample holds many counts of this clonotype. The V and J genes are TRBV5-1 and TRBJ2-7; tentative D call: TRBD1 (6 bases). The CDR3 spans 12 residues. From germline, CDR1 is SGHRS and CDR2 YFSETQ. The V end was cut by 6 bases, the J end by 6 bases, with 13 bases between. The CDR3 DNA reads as TGCGCCAGCAATAGTGAGGGGGTCGAGCAGTACTTC. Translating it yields CASNSEGVEQYF. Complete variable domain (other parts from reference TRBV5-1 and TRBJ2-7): KAGVTQTPRYLIKTRGQQVTLSCSPISGHRSVSWYQQTPGQGLQFLFEYFSETQRNKGNFPGRFSGRQFSNSRSEMNVSTLELGDSALYLCASNSEGVEQYFGPGTRLTVT.

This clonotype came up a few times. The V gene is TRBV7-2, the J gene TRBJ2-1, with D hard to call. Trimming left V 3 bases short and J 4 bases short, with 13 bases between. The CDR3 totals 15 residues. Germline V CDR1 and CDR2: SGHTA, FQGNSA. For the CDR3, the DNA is TGTGCCAGCAGCTTCGGTAACAGTTTATACAATGAGCAGTTCTTC. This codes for CASSFGNSLYNEQFF.

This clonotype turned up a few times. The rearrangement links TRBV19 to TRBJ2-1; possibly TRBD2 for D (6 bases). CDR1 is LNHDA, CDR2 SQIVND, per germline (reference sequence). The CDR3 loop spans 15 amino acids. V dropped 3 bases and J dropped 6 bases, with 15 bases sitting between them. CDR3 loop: CASSMGGGVPNEQFF. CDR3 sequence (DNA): TGTGCCAGTAGTATGGGTGGCGGGGTCCCCAATGAGCAGTTCTTC.

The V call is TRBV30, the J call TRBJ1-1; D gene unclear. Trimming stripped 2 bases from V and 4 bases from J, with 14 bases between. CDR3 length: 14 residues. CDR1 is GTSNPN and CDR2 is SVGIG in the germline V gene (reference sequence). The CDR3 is CAWSKPGMTTEAFF. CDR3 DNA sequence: TGTGCCTGGAGTAAGCCGGGGATGACCACTGAAGCTTTCTTT.

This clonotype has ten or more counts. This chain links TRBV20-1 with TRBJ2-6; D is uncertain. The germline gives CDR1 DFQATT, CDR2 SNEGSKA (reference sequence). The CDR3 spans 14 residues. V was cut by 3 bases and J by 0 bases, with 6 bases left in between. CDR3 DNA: TGCAGTGCTAGGCTGGGCTCTGGGGCCAACGTCCTGACTTTC. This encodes CSARLGSGANVLTF.

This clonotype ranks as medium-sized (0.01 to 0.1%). The CDR3 nucleotides are TGTGCCAGCAGCACGGGACGGACAGATGAAAAACTGTTTTTT. Its protein is CASSTGRTDEKLFF. The chain combines TRBV6-1 with TRBJ1-4, with D tentatively TRBD1 (6 bases). Germline lookup yields CDR1 MNHNS and CDR2 SASEGT. The CDR3 is made up of 14 amino acids. V lost 6 bases and J 6 bases, leaving 14 bases between the germline ends.

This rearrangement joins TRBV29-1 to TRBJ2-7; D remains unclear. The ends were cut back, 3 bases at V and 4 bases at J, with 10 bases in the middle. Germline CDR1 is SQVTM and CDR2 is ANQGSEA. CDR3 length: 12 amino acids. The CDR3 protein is CSVESQRYEQYF. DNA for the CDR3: TGCAGCGTTGAGTCACAGAGATACGAGCAGTACTTC.

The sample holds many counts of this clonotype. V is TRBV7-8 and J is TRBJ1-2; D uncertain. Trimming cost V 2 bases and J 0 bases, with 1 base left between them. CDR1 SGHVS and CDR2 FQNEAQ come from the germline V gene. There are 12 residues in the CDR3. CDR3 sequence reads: CASSLTNYGYTF. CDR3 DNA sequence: TGTGCCAGCAGCTTAACTAACTATGGCTACACCTTC.

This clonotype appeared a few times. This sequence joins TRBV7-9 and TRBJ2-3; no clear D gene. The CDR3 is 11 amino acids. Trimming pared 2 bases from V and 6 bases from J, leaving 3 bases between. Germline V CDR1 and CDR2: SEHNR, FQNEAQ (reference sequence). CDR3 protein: CASSLPDTQYF. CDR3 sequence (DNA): TGTGCCAGCAGCTTACCTGATACGCAGTATTTT.

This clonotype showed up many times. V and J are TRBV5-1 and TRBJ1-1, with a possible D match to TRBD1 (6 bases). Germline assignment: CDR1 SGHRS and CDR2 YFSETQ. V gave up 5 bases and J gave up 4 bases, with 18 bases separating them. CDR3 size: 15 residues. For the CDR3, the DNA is TGCGCCAGCAGTTCCTTTGGGGGCATAGTCACTGAAGCTTTCTTT. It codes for CASSSFGGIVTEAFF.